The 30 T cell receptor beta chains reported below all come from one sample, sequenced in a study of Ad26.COV2.S vaccination and SARS-CoV-2 variants. Treatment of the sample: about 20 received Ad26.COV2.S at low or high dose, single or two shots; roughly five received placebo; per-sample allocation not given. Specimens were obtained on day 63 following the first vaccine or placebo injection. TCRdb's table, derived via immunoSEQ multiplex PCR, lists solely in-frame clones and lacks some. The sample lists some 300,000 clones, around 83% occurring once. Sequencing was performed on peripheral blood, taken in a trial of Ad26.COV2.S vaccine versus placebo. The source is a person aged 18-60 years who received the Ad26.COV2.S COVID-19 vaccine or a placebo.

A remark on this clone: At the DNA level, this CDR3 is encoded by other sequences in the same sample as well. This chain links TRBV5-1 with TRBJ2-7; no firm D call. The CDR3 totals 14 residues. The V and J ends lost 1 base and 0 bases respectively, with 8 bases between them. CDR1 is SGHRS and CDR2 is YFSETQ in the germline V gene. In DNA form, the CDR3 reads TGCGCCAGCAGCTTGACCTCAGGCTCCTACGAGCAGTACTTC. Amino acid sequence: CASSLTSGSYEQYF.

The CDR3 loop reads CASSPSGAEETQYF. CDR3 sequence (DNA): TGTGCCAGCAGCCCTAGCGGGGCCGAAGAGACCCAGTACTTC. The chain carries TRBV3-1 (or the pseudogene TRBV3-2) and TRBJ2-5, with 9 bases fitting TRBD2. V gave up 4 bases and J gave up 3 bases; unmatched junction bases: 3. The CDR3 length is 14 residues. Germline CDR1 LGHDT, CDR2 YNNKEL (reference sequence).

The chain is built from TRBV9 and TRBJ1-3; TRBD1 matches 9 bases. The CDR3 runs to 18 residues. J was trimmed by 0 bases and V by 1 base; bases with no gene match: 8. Germline CDR1 and CDR2: SGDLS and YYNGEE. This chain's CDR3 is CASSVRTGDLLSGNTIYF. CDR3 coding DNA: TGTGCCAGCAGCGTACGGACAGGGGACCTTCTCTCTGGAAACACCATATATTTT.

J is TRBJ1-4 and V is TRBV30; possibly TRBD1 for D (5 bases). The CDR3 runs to 15 residues. CDR1 and CDR2 (germline): GTSNPN, SVGIG (reference sequence). With 2 bases removed from V and 2 bases from J, the gap between germline ends came to 12 bases. The CDR3 here is CAWSSGGSTNEKLFF. Written as DNA, the CDR3 is TGTGCCTGGAGTTCGGGGGGGTCTACTAATGAAAAACTGTTTTTT.

The V gene is TRBV6-5, the J gene TRBJ2-2; 8 bases are shared with TRBD1. The length of the CDR3 is 16 residues. J lost 6 bases, V lost 0 bases, and 6 bases had no gene match. In germline, CDR1 is MNHEY, CDR2 SVGAGI. The CDR3: CASSYSGRGQAGELFF. The DNA for the CDR3 is TGTGCCAGCAGTTACTCCGGCAGGGGGCAGGCCGGGGAGCTGTTTTTT.

The chain carries TRBV7-2 and TRBJ2-3; D gene unclear. V lost 2 bases and J lost 2, with 17 bases in between. Germline V CDR1 and CDR2: SGHTA, FQGNSA. The CDR3 length is 17 residues. The CDR3, as DNA: TGTGCCAGCAGCTTATATGAAGTCAGCTCATTCACAGATACGCAGTATTTT. Translation gives CASSLYEVSSFTDTQYF.

This chain uses TRBV5-1 with TRBJ1-2, with D hard to call. Between the trimmed V and J ends, which lost 0 bases and 4 bases, there was a span of 13 bases. This CDR3 region has 15 residues. Germline CDR1 SGHRS, CDR2 YFSETQ. In DNA form, the CDR3 reads TGCGCCAGCAGCTTGGGCGGAGGGAATACCTATGGCTACACCTTC. Its protein is CASSLGGGNTYGYTF.

The rearrangement links TRBV2 to TRBJ2-7; weak D call: TRBD1 (6 bases). Germline CDR1 and CDR2: SNHLY and FYNNEI. CDR3 length: 14 amino acids. The V end was cut by 5 bases, the J end by 2 bases, with 13 bases between. The CDR3: CASSSYRDPYEQYF. CDR3 nucleotide sequence: TGTGCCAGCAGTTCCTACAGGGATCCCTACGAGCAGTACTTC.

This clone appeared a single time. The V call is TRBV3-1 (or the pseudogene TRBV3-2), the J call TRBJ2-7; D is ambiguous. The V gene lost 4 bases and the J gene lost 0 bases, with 13 bases spanning the gap. The CDR3 is 15 amino acids. Looked up from germline, CDR1 is LGHDT and CDR2 is YNNKEL (reference sequence). This chain's CDR3 is CASSPKGGISYEQYF. The CDR3 bases are TGTGCCAGCAGCCCTAAGGGTGGAATCTCCTACGAGCAGTACTTC.

The rearrangement links TRBV5-8 to TRBJ2-1; 8 bases map to TRBD2. Trimming removed 3 bases from V and 6 bases from J; junction bases left unmatched: 2. The CDR3 is 13 amino acids. Germline CDR1 is SGHTS and CDR2 is YDEGEE. Here the CDR3 DNA reads TGTGCCAGCAGCTCCGGGGGGGTCAATGAGCAGTTCTTC. This translates into CASSSGGVNEQFF.

The chain recombines TRBV5-1 with TRBJ1-2; a possible D gene is TRBD1 (5 bases). The CDR3 runs 14 residues. Germline assignment: CDR1 SGHRS and CDR2 YFSETQ. V lost 1 base and J lost 6, with 13 bases in between. CDR3 in DNA: TGCGCCAGCAGCTTGACGCAGGGCAGAAATGGCTACACCTTC. It is translated as CASSLTQGRNGYTF.

The chain uses TRBV6-5 and TRBJ1-5; D is perhaps TRBD1 (6 bases). The CDR3 spans 13 residues. The germline CDR1 and CDR2 sequences are MNHEY and SVGAGI. V was clipped by 10 bases and J by 2 bases, with 12 bases between them. In DNA form, the CDR3 reads TGTGCCACCCAAGGGGGGCGCAATCAGCCCCAGCATTTT. Translating gives CATQGGRNQPQHF.

J is TRBJ2-1 and V is TRBV6-6; 10 nucleotides agree with TRBD2. CDR3 size: 18 residues. With 5 bases clipped from V and 0 bases from J, the junction kept 10 bases outside the gene matches. Germline V gene sequence: CDR1 MNHNY, CDR2 SVGAGI (reference sequence). The CDR3 protein is CASSPLAGARSSYNEQFF. For the CDR3, the DNA is TGTGCCAGCAGTCCTCTAGCGGGGGCCAGGAGCTCCTACAATGAGCAGTTCTTC.

The chain is built from TRBV16 and TRBJ1-1; D remains unclear. The CDR3 extends over 12 amino acids. The ends were cut back, 6 bases at V and 0 bases at J, with 5 bases in the middle. The V gene's germline CDR1 is KGHSY and CDR2 FQNENV. The CDR3 here is CASSQMNTEAFF. As DNA, the CDR3 is TGTGCCAGCAGTCAGATGAACACTGAAGCTTTCTTT.

Written as DNA, the CDR3 is TGTGCCAGCTCACCAGCCCCGACGGGACACCCAAACACCATATATTTT. This sequence encodes CASSPAPTGHPNTIYF. This chain uses TRBV18 with TRBJ1-3, with D perhaps matching TRBD1 (6 bases). Germline CDR1 is KGHSH and CDR2 is LQKENI. Trimming left V 2 bases short and J 6 bases short, with 17 bases between. This CDR3 has 16 amino acids.

In its sample, this clone was seen a few times. The V and J genes are TRBV19 and TRBJ1-1; 11 positions agree with TRBD1. The CDR3 covers 14 residues. Germline CDR1 is LNHDA and CDR2 is SQIVND (reference sequence). V lost 1 base and J lost 9; bases outside the gene matches: 4. CDR3 sequence (DNA): TGTGCCAGTAGTATAGGCCGGGACAGGGGGAAAGCTTTCTTT. Protein sequence: CASSIGRDRGKAFF.

The chain combines TRBV11-2 with TRBJ1-5, with 8 bases matching TRBD1. In germline, CDR1 is SGHAT, CDR2 FQNNGV. The CDR3 consists of 17 residues. The junction had 12 bases not matched to a gene; V was cut back by 6 bases and J by 2 bases. The CDR3 DNA sequence: TGTGCCAGCAGTTTGGGCCAGGGGGCCCCGGGCAATCAGCCCCAGCATTTT. This translates into CASSLGQGAPGNQPQHF.

The rearrangement uses TRBV7-2 and TRBJ2-7, with a possible D match to TRBD1 (6 bases). Germline CDR1 reads SGHTA; CDR2 reads FQGNSA. The CDR3 contains 13 residues. V shed 5 bases and J shed 1 base, with 9 bases lying between them. The CDR3, as DNA: TGTGCCAGCAGCGACAGGATTTCCTACGAGCAGTACTTC. Translated: CASSDRISYEQYF.

The chain links TRBV7-2 to TRBJ2-1; D is unclear. V lost 5 bases, J lost 15 bases, and 17 bases lay in between. The CDR3 runs 12 residues. The germline V gene has CDR1 SGHTA and CDR2 FQGNSA. CDR3: CASSLDKLAPFF. The CDR3 nucleotides are TGTGCCAGCAGCCTAGACAAGTTAGCCCCGTTCTTC.

This clone is a singleton in its sample. The genes are TRBV7-2 and TRBJ2-1, with TRBD1 identical over 7 bases. Looked up from germline, CDR1 is SGHTA and CDR2 is FQGNSA. After removal of 5 bases from V and 5 bases from J, the junction contained 6 bases not matched to a gene. This CDR3 spans 14 amino acids. CDR3 loop: CASSARQGDNEQFF. The CDR3 nucleotides read TGTGCCAGCAGCGCAAGACAGGGTGACAATGAGCAGTTCTTC.

V usage is TRBV2 and J usage is TRBJ1-3, with D unclear. Germline V gene sequence: CDR1 SNHLY, CDR2 FYNNEI. The CDR3 is made up of 12 amino acids. V shed 3 bases and J shed 5 bases, with 5 bases lying between them. DNA for the CDR3: TGTGCCAGCAGTGACGGAAGAAACACCATATATTTT. This gives the protein CASSDGRNTIYF.

This chain connects TRBV6-2 or TRBV6-3 to TRBJ2-2; D could derive from TRBD1 or TRBD2 (6 bases each). V lost 4 bases to trimming and J lost 7 bases, with 16 bases between them. Germline V gene lookup returns CDR1 MNHEY and CDR2 SVGEGT. The CDR3 runs 15 residues. The CDR3 sequence is CASSSPRGPGGELFF. The DNA for the CDR3 is TGTGCCAGCAGTTCCCCTCGGGGGCCCGGCGGGGAGCTGTTTTTT.

Here the CDR3 reads CASSLAGRETQYF. CDR3 nucleotides: TGCGCCAGCAGCTTGGCAGGGCGGGAGACCCAGTACTTC. The chain employs TRBV5-1 and TRBJ2-5; D perhaps matches TRBD1 (5 bases). Trimming pared 0 bases from V and 5 bases from J, leaving 8 bases between. Germline CDR1 SGHRS, CDR2 YFSETQ. This CDR3 is 13 amino acids long.

The chain uses TRBV6-5 and TRBJ1-5; 7 bases line up with TRBD1. The CDR3 loop spans 13 amino acids. Germline V gene data show CDR1 as MNHEY and CDR2 as SVGAGI. Trimming cost V 8 bases and J 5 bases; bases outside gene matches: 6. The CDR3: CASETGRDQPQHF. The CDR3 DNA follows: TGTGCCAGCGAGACAGGGCGCGATCAGCCCCAGCATTTT.

The rearrangement joins TRBV7-9 to TRBJ1-2; D perhaps matches TRBD1 (5 bases). This CDR3 contains 14 residues. V lost 5 bases and J 2 bases, leaving 12 bases between the germline ends. CDR1 SEHNR and CDR2 FQNEAQ come from the germline V gene (reference sequence). The CDR3 spells CASSKAQENYGYTF. CDR3 DNA sequence: TGTGCCAGCAGCAAGGCACAGGAGAACTATGGCTACACCTTC.

This sequence joins TRBV7-2 and TRBJ1-3; 7 positions match TRBD1. Losses at the gene ends were 7 bases for V and 8 bases for J; bases not matched to a gene: 11. The CDR3 totals 14 residues. The germline V gene encodes CDR1 SGHTA and CDR2 FQGNSA. The CDR3 protein is CASTIRDRTHTIYF. The CDR3 bases are TGTGCCAGCACGATCCGGGACAGAACTCACACCATATATTTT.

Remarks on this clone: Other nucleotide sequences in the sample specify the same CDR3. The V and J genes are TRBV11-3 and TRBJ2-7; D remains unclear. The CDR3 extends over 12 amino acids. Germline CDR1 and CDR2: SGHNT and YENEEA. V lost 0 bases to trimming and J lost 6 bases, with 6 bases between them. CDR3: CASSLDLGEQYF. The DNA of the CDR3 is TGTGCCAGCAGCTTAGATCTGGGCGAGCAGTACTTC.

The chain has TRBV27 and TRBJ1-2; D not certain. The CDR3 covers 16 residues. Trimming left V 0 bases short and J 6 bases short, with 17 bases between. The germline gives CDR1 MNHEY, CDR2 SMNVEV (reference sequence). CDR3 bases: TGTGCCAGCAGTTTATCGGGTCGGGAGGATATAAATGGCTACACCTTC. Protein product: CASSLSGREDINGYTF.

The J gene is TRBJ2-7, the V gene TRBV7-9, with a weak D call TRBD2 (6 bases). V lost 4 bases, J lost 2 bases, and 9 bases lay in between. Germline CDR1 is SEHNR and CDR2 is FQNEAQ (reference sequence). There are 13 residues in the CDR3. CDR3 region: CASSYGLTYEQYF. The CDR3 DNA reads TGTGCCAGCAGCTACGGACTAACCTACGAGCAGTACTTC.

The chain joins TRBV19 to TRBJ1-2; D not certain. Germline V gives CDR1 LNHDA, CDR2 SQIVND (reference sequence). Trimming left V 6 bases short and J 2 bases short, with 19 bases between. The CDR3 has 16 residues. The CDR3 reads CASRDEDRKGNYGYTF. As DNA, the CDR3 is TGTGCCAGTAGGGACGAAGACCGCAAGGGAAACTATGGCTACACCTTC.